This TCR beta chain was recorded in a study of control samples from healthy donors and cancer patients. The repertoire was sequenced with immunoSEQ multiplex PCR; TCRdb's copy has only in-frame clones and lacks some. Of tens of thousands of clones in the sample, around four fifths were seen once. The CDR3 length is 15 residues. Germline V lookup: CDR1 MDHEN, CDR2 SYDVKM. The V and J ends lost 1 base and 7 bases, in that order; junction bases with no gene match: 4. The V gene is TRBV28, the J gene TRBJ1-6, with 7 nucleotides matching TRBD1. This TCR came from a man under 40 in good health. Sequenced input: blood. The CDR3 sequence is CASSLYRGGNSPLHF. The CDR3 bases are TGTGCCAGCAGTTTATACAGGGGAGGAAATTCACCCCTCCACTTT.